The rows below give T cell receptor beta chains drawn from one sample of a study of HIV-infected patients and healthy controls. TCRdb called the 5' RACE reads again in MiXCR, with one record for every CDR3 protein. The sample lists under 20,000 distinct CDR3 sequences; about 8.3% were seen once. What was sequenced was blood. The source of these receptors is an adult in good health. The conserved cysteine and the conserved F or W are not part of the CDR3 here.

J: TRBJ2-3; V: TRBV20-1; CDR3: SARSPSGDWSTDTQY
J: TRBJ2-3; V: TRBV7-2; CDR3: ASSLTRGQDTQY
J: TRBJ2-1; V: TRBV7-2; CDR3: ASSHPGLNYNEQF
J: TRBJ1-5; V: TRBV24-1; CDR3: ATSDPGQGGNQPQH
J: TRBJ2-1; V: TRBV6-2/TRBV6-3; CDR3: ASRPPGQSSYNEQF
J: TRBJ1-4; V: TRBV7-8; CDR3: ASSLIFGEKLF
J: TRBJ2-1; V: TRBV5-6; CDR3: ASSLDKGRLYEQF
J: TRBJ1-4; V: TRBV19; CDR3: ASSPGGEKLF
J: TRBJ2-2; V: TRBV7-9; CDR3: ASDLQVHVQAGELF
J: TRBJ1-5; V: TRBV29-1; CDR3: SVAGQDSNQPQH
J: TRBJ1-2; V: TRBV6-1; CDR3: ASRPGQANYGYT
J: TRBJ2-3; V: TRBV14; CDR3: ASSQVWATQY
J: TRBJ1-6; V: TRBV7-6; CDR3: ASSSDRNSPLH
J: TRBJ2-1; V: TRBV7-2; CDR3: ASSLTSGYLNEQF
J: TRBJ1-4; V: TRBV7-9; CDR3: ASSSYQVRTNEKLF
J: TRBJ2-3; V: TRBV19; CDR3: ASSAPGLTPQY
J: TRBJ1-2; V: TRBV12-3/TRBV12-4; CDR3: ASSLNYGYT
J: TRBJ1-1; V: TRBV20-1; CDR3: SARGRKAGAF
J: TRBJ1-1; V: TRBV9; CDR3: ASSARGSGGTEAF
J: TRBJ2-2; V: TRBV4-1; CDR3: ASSQVGLAGGNTGELF
J: TRBJ1-2; V: TRBV4-1; CDR3: ASSQLTGGYYGYT
J: TRBJ2-2; V: TRBV29-1; CDR3: SVSTNTGELF
J: TRBJ2-1; V: TRBV7-9; CDR3: ASREPSLAGDNEQF
J: TRBJ1-1; V: TRBV5-1; CDR3: ASSSGQGRGREAF
J: TRBJ1-1; V: TRBV12-3/TRBV12-4; CDR3: ASSHRGGEGEAF
J: TRBJ2-5; V: TRBV3-1; CDR3: ASSQTVQETQY
J: TRBJ1-1; V: TRBV20-1; CDR3: SARSGASKNTEAF
J: TRBJ2-1; V: TRBV28; CDR3: ASTGTAQF
J: TRBJ1-1; V: TRBV27; CDR3: ASRDRPLMNTEAF
J: TRBJ1-2; V: TRBV7-9; CDR3: ASSFDRGPNYGYT
J: TRBJ1-1; V: TRBV29-1; CDR3: SVEDLHRMEAF
J: TRBJ2-1; V: TRBV5-1; CDR3: ASSLPSPSYNEQF
J: TRBJ2-3; V: TRBV19; CDR3: ASGLAGTDTQY
J: TRBJ1-2; V: TRBV4-2; CDR3: ASSQEDRGYT
J: TRBJ2-5; V: TRBV7-2; CDR3: ASSLRQGVRETQY
J: TRBJ2-7; V: TRBV28; CDR3: ASTLSPSGPTDEQY
J: TRBJ2-7; V: TRBV20-1; CDR3: SARGVASATLTYEQY
J: TRBJ2-7; V: TRBV4-1; CDR3: ASSQDGAGLYEQY
J: TRBJ2-1; V: TRBV12-3/TRBV12-4; CDR3: ATASGLRLNNEQF
J: TRBJ2-3; V: TRBV6-6; CDR3: ASSYKVPDTQY
J: TRBJ2-1; V: TRBV11-1; CDR3: ASSELSYNEQF
J: TRBJ2-3; V: TRBV2; CDR3: ASSAIDTQY
J: TRBJ1-5; V: TRBV2; CDR3: ESSVERPNQPQH
J: TRBJ2-5; V: TRBV18; CDR3: ASSPLSGEQETQY
J: TRBJ2-7; V: TRBV18; CDR3: ASSYTGGNDEQY
J: TRBJ1-1; V: TRBV10-2; CDR3: ASRPGRESTEAF
J: TRBJ2-1; V: TRBV5-5; CDR3: ASSLVTVNNEQF
J: TRBJ1-1; V: TRBV12-3/TRBV12-4; CDR3: ASRSTGTNTEAF
J: TRBJ2-7; V: TRBV4-3; CDR3: ASSSTSGAYEQY
J: TRBJ2-3; V: TRBV5-1; CDR3: ASSLGLAGFRATDTQY
J: TRBJ2-5; V: TRBV3-1; CDR3: ASSDRGYQETQY
J: TRBJ2-7; V: TRBV5-6; CDR3: ASSRLARGDEQY
J: TRBJ2-7; V: TRBV7-9; CDR3: ASGTGITYEQY
J: TRBJ2-5; V: TRBV6-2/TRBV6-3; CDR3: ASSSRGPQETQY
J: TRBJ2-5; V: TRBV18; CDR3: ASSPSGQVGETQY